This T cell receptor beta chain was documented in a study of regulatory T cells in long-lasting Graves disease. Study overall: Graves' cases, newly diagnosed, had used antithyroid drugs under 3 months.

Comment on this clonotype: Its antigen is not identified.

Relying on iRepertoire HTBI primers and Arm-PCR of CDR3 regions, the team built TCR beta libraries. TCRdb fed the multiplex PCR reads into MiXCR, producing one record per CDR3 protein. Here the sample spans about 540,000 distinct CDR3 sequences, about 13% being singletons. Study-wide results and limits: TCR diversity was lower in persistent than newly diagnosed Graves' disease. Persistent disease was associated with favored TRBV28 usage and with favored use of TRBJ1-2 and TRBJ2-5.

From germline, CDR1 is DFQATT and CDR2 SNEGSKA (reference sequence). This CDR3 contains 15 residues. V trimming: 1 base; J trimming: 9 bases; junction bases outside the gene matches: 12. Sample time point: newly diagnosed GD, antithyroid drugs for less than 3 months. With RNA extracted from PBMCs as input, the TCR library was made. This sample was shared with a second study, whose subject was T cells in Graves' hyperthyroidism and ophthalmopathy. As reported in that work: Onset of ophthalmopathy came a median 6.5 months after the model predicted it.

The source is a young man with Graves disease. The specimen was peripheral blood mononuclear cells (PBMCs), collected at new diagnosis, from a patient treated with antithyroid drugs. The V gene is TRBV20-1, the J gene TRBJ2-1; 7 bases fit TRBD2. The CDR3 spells CSARGVGGGPSEQFF. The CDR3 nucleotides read TGCAGTGCTAGAGGGGTCGGCGGGGGACCAAGTGAGCAGTTCTTC.